This section outlines one T cell receptor (beta chain) sequence together with its context. This sample is part of a study of blood T cell repertoires in COVID-19. Study-wide background: PBMCs, B-cell-depleted T cells, or T cells were the source of the cDNA or gDNA that made up the material.

This CDR3 is 15 amino acids long. The germline gives CDR1 SEHNR, CDR2 FQNEAQ (reference sequence). Trimming at V came to 4 bases and at J to 8 bases, leaving 10 bases not matched to a gene. The protocol was immunoSEQ multiplex PCR, while the TCRdb copy is restricted to in-frame clones and leaves out a portion. In the table there are over 75,000 clones, roughly four fifths of which are singletons. The clonotype was recovered from a woman older than 75 with acute or convalescent COVID-19. The sequencing sample was made of peripheral blood. This chain joins TRBV7-9 and TRBJ1-2, with TRBD1 matching 10 bases. The CDR3 nucleotides are TGTGCCAGCAGCTACCTCGGGACAGGGGTTGTAGGCTACACCTTC. It encodes CASSYLGTGVVGYTF.